This T cell receptor (beta chain) is drawn from a study of blood T cell repertoires in COVID-19. Authors' data handling: Estimation of nucleated cell counts relied on the amplification of reference gene primers. Here immunoSEQ multiplex PCR was the method, and the copy in TCRdb shows in-frame clones only, minus some. V and J calls and clone size are those listed in that table; D and trimming were worked out from the DNA. The table shows tens of thousands of clones, with under 80% occurring only once. V gave up 5 bases and J gave up 10 bases; unmatched junction bases: 11. There are 15 residues in the CDR3. In germline, CDR1 is MNHEY, CDR2 SMNVEV (reference sequence).

The receptor was derived from a human donor in a cohort sampled during active COVID-19. The chain carries TRBV27 and TRBJ2-1; 10 nucleotides agree with TRBD1. Material: peripheral blood. The CDR3 is CASSTPGQGPLEQFF. The CDR3 DNA follows: TGTGCCAGCAGTACACCGGGACAGGGGCCCTTGGAGCAGTTCTTC.